This TCR beta chain comes out of a study of shared clonotypes between healthy human individuals. Measured with immunoSEQ multiplex PCR; TCRdb has only the in-frame clones, and not every one. The sample carries some 1.4 million clones, roughly 96% recorded once. Germline CDR1 is MDHEN and CDR2 is SYDVKM. The CDR3 runs to 14 residues. V lost 5 bases and J lost 6, with 15 bases in between. This clonotype originated in a man aged 25-45 years in good health. The chain uses TRBV28 and TRBJ2-3; the D is unclear. Sequences were obtained from naive CD4+ T cells sorted from blood. Subset defined: CD45RA+ positively selected. CDR3 residues: CASSRNPPVDTQYF. CDR3 DNA: TGTGCCAGCAGTAGGAACCCGCCAGTGGATACGCAGTATTTT.